This entry lists 20 T cell receptor beta chains sequenced from one sample in a study of CXCR3-negative and CXCR3-positive naive CD8 T cells. Through 5' RACE with UMI labels, the TRB cDNA libraries were prepared. Each CDR3 protein gets one entry in TCRdb, which reprocessed the 5' RACE reads and gives no DNA. The data show around 56,000 distinct CDR3 sequences, and the top ten clones hold about 0.4%. Sequenced input: naive CXCR3- CD8+ T cells from blood. The subset was: CD45RO-CCR7+CD27+CD95- naive CD8+ T cells lacking CXCR3 (TNR3-). The receptor source for this set is a human donor in good health. Some clones in this sample may be carry-over from other donors' samples.

The J gene is TRBJ1-2, the V gene TRBV29-1. The germline gives CDR1 SQVTM, CDR2 ANQGSEA. The CDR3 runs 11 residues. The CDR3 sequence is CSVGVDYGYTF.

The chain links TRBV6-4 to TRBJ1-1. Looked up from germline, CDR1 is MRHNA and CDR2 is SNTAGT. CDR3 length: 14 residues. CDR3 protein: CASSESHKNTEAFF.

The genes are TRBV28 and TRBJ2-4; TCRdb gives TRBD1 as the D gene, but with no DNA this cannot be confirmed. There are 12 residues in the CDR3. The germline gives CDR1 MDHEN, CDR2 SYDVKM. CDR3 in amino acids: CASSLGTNIQYF.

The chain uses TRBV28 and TRBJ2-1; TCRdb's assignment of TRBD1 cannot be checked, as there is no DNA. The CDR3 runs 17 residues. In germline, CDR1 is MDHEN, CDR2 SYDVKM. The CDR3 spells CASSSGTGFSSYNEQFF.

The chain recombines TRBV5-5 with TRBJ2-2; TCRdb's D gene call, TRBD1, goes unchecked for lack of DNA. This CDR3 contains 14 residues. Germline CDR1 is SGHKS and CDR2 is YYEKEE (reference sequence). CDR3 protein: CASQDRFDTGELFF.

The rearrangement joins TRBV4-3 to TRBJ2-7; TCRdb selects TRBD1, and the lack of DNA leaves this call unchecked. This CDR3 comprises 18 residues. Germline lookup yields CDR1 LGHNA and CDR2 YSLEER. The CDR3 loop is CASSQDKRTGFSSYEQYF.

The V gene is TRBV5-1, the J gene TRBJ2-7. The germline V gene has CDR1 SGHRS and CDR2 YFSETQ. This CDR3 has 14 amino acids. The CDR3 sequence is CASSGAQGAYEQYF.

V gene TRBV5-1 combines with J gene TRBJ1-2. Germline V CDR1 and CDR2: SGHRS, YFSETQ. This CDR3 has 14 residues. The CDR3 loop is CASKLLDGHYGYTF.

The J gene is TRBJ1-1, the V gene TRBV3-1; TCRdb gives TRBD1 as the D gene, but with no DNA this cannot be confirmed. Germline-derived CDR1 and CDR2 are LGHDT and YNNKEL (reference sequence). The length of the CDR3 is 14 residues. The CDR3 reads CASSQLTANTEAFF.

J is TRBJ1-1 and V is TRBV4-1. Germline CDR1 MGHRA, CDR2 YSYEKL. CDR3 length: 17 amino acids. The CDR3 spells CASSQDLRFIAGTEAFF.

The chain recombines TRBV29-1 with TRBJ1-2. Germline CDR1 is SQVTM and CDR2 is ANQGSEA. CDR3 length: 14 residues. CDR3 region: CSVEEVSRPYGYTF.

The chain is built from TRBV4-3 and TRBJ2-1; TCRdb calls TRBD1, which cannot be checked without DNA. Germline loops: CDR1 LGHNA, CDR2 YSLEER. The CDR3 length is 16 residues. The CDR3 region is CASSRDRGGMDSEQFF.

The rearrangement links TRBV14 to TRBJ1-2. The CDR3 runs to 15 residues. Germline CDR1 reads SGHDN; CDR2 reads FVKESK. This CDR3 is CASSQETSWFYGYTF.

This chain links TRBV29-1 with TRBJ1-2. This CDR3 has 11 amino acids. The germline V gene has CDR1 SQVTM and CDR2 ANQGSEA. CDR3 region: CSVLDGGGYTF.

This rearrangement joins TRBV28 to TRBJ1-4; TCRdb proposes TRBD1, but this gene call is untestable without DNA. Germline-derived CDR1 and CDR2 are MDHEN and SYDVKM. The CDR3 loop spans 14 amino acids. CDR3: CASRPGTGAEKLFF.

The V and J genes are TRBV28 and TRBJ2-3. The germline CDR1 and CDR2 sequences are MDHEN and SYDVKM. The CDR3 contains 14 residues. The CDR3 loop is CASSGVASTDTQYF.

The V gene is TRBV2, the J gene TRBJ2-3; no DNA is available, so the TRBD2 call from TCRdb remains unchecked. CDR3 size: 16 residues. Germline-derived CDR1 and CDR2 are SNHLY and FYNNEI. CDR3 residues: CASDAGTSGGADTQYF.

The chain uses TRBV20-1 and TRBJ2-3; TCRdb's D call, TRBD1, is unchecked because there is no DNA. CDR3 length: 14 amino acids. CDR1 and CDR2 from the germline V gene are DFQATT and SNEGSKA (reference sequence). CDR3: CSAPGRDHTDTQYF.

The V gene is TRBV20-1, the J gene TRBJ2-1; TCRdb names TRBD1, which stays unverified in the absence of DNA. The CDR3 contains 14 residues. Germline V lookup: CDR1 DFQATT, CDR2 SNEGSKA (reference sequence). The CDR3 loop reads CSASSENRFDEQFF.

The rearrangement uses TRBV12-3 or TRBV12-4 and TRBJ2-3; TCRdb picks TRBD2, but there is no DNA to check that call. CDR3 length: 16 amino acids. The CDR3 loop is CASGPFGLAYTDTQYF.